The 24 T cell receptor beta chains below come from one sample, sequenced in a study of HIV-infected patients and healthy controls. Reverse transcription used roughly 480 ng RNA and constant-region primers for alpha and beta. Separate chain-specific third strand synthesis with multiplexing indices produced the alpha and beta libraries. From the 5' RACE reads, TCRdb called clonotypes with MiXCR, one entry per CDR3 protein. The sample records approximately 10,000 distinct CDR3 sequences, about 10% being singletons. Whole blood was used without fractionation, so all unsorted peripheral T cells were included. Sequenced here: blood, sampled before antiretroviral therapy. The source of these receptors is an adult with HIV infection.

This clonotype has ten or more counts. This chain uses TRBV5-1 with TRBJ2-3; weak D call: TRBD2 (6 bases). The CDR3 consists of 15 residues. The ends were cut back, 0 bases at V and 2 bases at J, with 10 bases in the middle. Per germline, CDR1 SGHRS and CDR2 YFSETQ. CDR3 in amino acids: CASSLDGGPTDTQYF. The CDR3 DNA reads TGCGCCAGCAGCTTGGACGGGGGACCCACAGATACGCAGTATTTT.

The chain couples TRBV4-2 to TRBJ2-2; unclear D gene. This CDR3 is built from 16 residues. Looked up from germline, CDR1 is LGHNA and CDR2 is YNFKEQ. V was shortened by 1 base and J by 1 base, with 10 bases between the two germline ends. The CDR3 DNA follows: TGTGCCAGCAGCCAAGGGCCCCCACTGAACACCGGGGAGCTGTTTTTT. Amino acid sequence: CASSQGPPLNTGELFF.

At least ten counts were recorded for this clonotype. This chain uses TRBV5-4 with TRBJ2-1; D is ambiguous. This CDR3 spans 13 amino acids. Germline CDR1 SGHNT, CDR2 YYREEE (reference sequence). V lost 4 bases and J lost 7, with 12 bases in between. CDR3 sequence reads: CASSPPAGNEQFF. CDR3 bases: TGTGCCAGCAGCCCACCAGCCGGGAATGAGCAGTTCTTC.

This clonotype was counted ten times or more. The chain is built from TRBV2 and TRBJ2-2; 7 nucleotides match TRBD2. This CDR3 has 15 amino acids. J gave up 6 bases and V 2 bases, and 6 bases lay outside the gene matches. In germline, CDR1 is SNHLY, CDR2 FYNNEI. CDR3 in amino acids: CASSEWTSSAGELFF. The DNA for the CDR3 is TGTGCCAGCAGTGAATGGACTAGTAGTGCCGGGGAGCTGTTTTTT.

This clonotype was detected ten times or more. CDR3 sequence (DNA): TGTGCCAGCAGCCAAGAGGCAGCGGGAATAACCGTCAATGAGCAGTTCTTC. Encoded protein: CASSQEAAGITVNEQFF. The chain employs TRBV4-2 and TRBJ2-1; 7 nucleotides match TRBD2. J lost 6 bases, V lost 0 bases, and 11 bases had no gene match. CDR3 length: 17 amino acids. Germline values: CDR1 LGHNA, CDR2 YNFKEQ.

There are many counts of this clonotype. The chain couples TRBV3-2 to TRBJ2-7; TRBD1, as called in the table, went unchecked against the DNA. TRBV3-2 is marked as a pseudogene. CDR3 length: 14 amino acids. The CDR3 nucleotides read TGTGCCAGCAGCCATCCCGGGGGAAGGGACGAGCAGTACTTC. Its protein is CASSHPGGRDEQYF.

In this sample, this clonotype turned up a few times. The V gene is TRBV4-3, the J gene TRBJ2-1, with 13 bases identical to TRBD2. The length of the CDR3 is 21 residues. From germline, CDR1 is LGHNA and CDR2 YSLEER. Losses at the gene ends were 5 bases for V and 0 bases for J; bases not matched to a gene: 16. This CDR3 reads CASSYTAGTSGVRSSYNEQFF. As DNA, the CDR3 is TGCGCCAGCAGCTACACCGCCGGGACTAGCGGGGTCCGGAGCTCCTACAATGAGCAGTTCTTC.

The rearrangement joins TRBV27 to TRBJ2-7, with unresolved D. Trimming removed 2 bases at V and 0 bases at J, with 14 bases between. This CDR3 comprises 16 residues. CDR1 is MNHEY, CDR2 SMNVEV, per germline (reference sequence). The DNA of the CDR3 is TGTGCCAGCAGTTTACAATCCGCTATCGGCTCCTACGAGCAGTACTTC. Translating it yields CASSLQSAIGSYEQYF.

This chain joins TRBV5-5 and TRBJ2-3, with a possible D match to TRBD1 (5 bases). V was pared by 2 bases and J by 0 bases, with 10 bases between. CDR1 SGHKS and CDR2 YYEKEE come from the germline V gene (reference sequence). There are 15 residues in the CDR3. CDR3 protein: CASSFQGMSTDTQYF. CDR3 DNA: TGTGCCAGCAGCTTTCAGGGAATGAGCACAGATACGCAGTATTTT.

The chain has TRBV29-1 and TRBJ2-3; possible D gene TRBD2, 5 bases. The V gene lost 2 bases and the J gene lost 3 bases, with 9 bases spanning the gap. This CDR3 spans 13 amino acids. Germline V gene sequence: CDR1 SQVTM, CDR2 ANQGSEA. The CDR3 coding sequence is TGCAGCGTTGAACCAGCGGAAACAGATACGCAGTATTTT. This encodes CSVEPAETDTQYF.

This clonotype has a count of ten or more. The V call is TRBV7-8, the J call TRBJ2-5; D is perhaps TRBD2 (6 bases). The CDR3 sequence is 17 residues long. V lost 0 bases and J 1 base, leaving 15 bases between the germline ends. Germline CDR1 and CDR2: SGHVS and FQNEAQ. CDR3 region: CASSLARLPGLQETQYF. CDR3 sequence (DNA): TGTGCCAGCAGCTTAGCGAGGTTACCGGGACTCCAAGAGACCCAGTACTTC.

This clonotype was observed many times. The V gene is TRBV6-2 or TRBV6-3, the J gene TRBJ2-7; maybe TRBD2 (5 bases). The CDR3 contains 12 residues. In germline, CDR1 is MNHEY, CDR2 SVGEGT. Trimming stripped 1 base from V and 6 bases from J, with 7 bases between. In nucleotides, the CDR3 is TGTGCCAGCAGTTACTTCGAGGGCGAGCAGTACTTC. Translation gives CASSYFEGEQYF.

This clonotype occurred many times. The V and J genes are TRBV10-3 and TRBJ2-3; TRBD1 might be the D (5 bases). The germline CDR1 and CDR2 sequences are ENHRY and SYGVKD. The V end lost 2 bases, the J end lost 2 bases, and 8 bases lay between the germline ends. The CDR3 length is 14 residues. The CDR3, as DNA: TGTGCCATCAGTGAGGGGGCCCCCACAGATACGCAGTATTTT. This sequence encodes CAISEGAPTDTQYF.

This chain connects TRBV28 to TRBJ1-6; D gene uncertain. The CDR3 sequence is 11 residues long. Germline CDR1 and CDR2: MDHEN and SYDVKM. The V end was cut by 10 bases, the J end by 9 bases, with 10 bases between. The CDR3 region is CATGEVSPLHF. CDR3 DNA: TGTGCCACGGGTGAGGTTTCACCCCTCCACTTT.

This clonotype was seen repeatedly, ten times or more. This chain links TRBV30 with TRBJ2-7; 8 bases fit TRBD2. Germline lookup yields CDR1 GTSNPN and CDR2 SVGIG (reference sequence). The CDR3 totals 13 residues. With V trimmed by 5 bases and J by 6 bases, 9 bases remained unmatched. CDR3 in DNA: TGTGCCTGGGAAATAGCGGGGCTGGGCGAGCAGTACTTC. Residues: CAWEIAGLGEQYF.

Details on this clonotype: One end of the junction varies from germline; a read error may be responsible. Written as DNA, the CDR3 is TGTGCCAGCAGCGTAACCCCCGGGGCGACCACAGATACGCAGTATTTT. It encodes CASSVTPGATTDTQYF. J is TRBJ2-3 and V is TRBV7-3; D possibly uses TRBD1 or TRBD2 (5 bases each). In germline, CDR1 is SGHTA, CDR2 FQGTGA. The CDR3 sequence is 16 residues long.

The rearrangement links TRBV6-5 to TRBJ1-5; D might be TRBD1 (5 bases). Trimming took off 3 bases at V and 0 bases at J, with 9 bases between the two ends. Germline CDR1 and CDR2: MNHEY and SVGAGI. The length of the CDR3 is 15 residues. CDR3: CASSYSGYSNQPQHF. CDR3 in DNA: TGTGCCAGCAGTTATTCAGGGTATAGCAATCAGCCCCAGCATTTT.

This clonotype counts as medium-sized. The chain recombines TRBV28 with TRBJ2-1; 8 bases agree with TRBD2. The trim removed 2 bases at V and 8 bases at J, leaving 5 bases unmatched. CDR1 and CDR2 (germline): MDHEN, SYDVKM. This CDR3 is built from 14 residues. The CDR3, as DNA: TGTGCCAGCAGTTTACCGCAACTAGCGGATGAGCAGTTCTTC. It yields the protein CASSLPQLADEQFF.

This clonotype was counted a few times. The V and J genes are TRBV29-1 and TRBJ2-1; possible D gene TRBD1, 6 bases. The CDR3 consists of 13 residues. Trimming removed 0 bases at V and 12 bases at J, with 15 bases between. The germline V gene has CDR1 SQVTM and CDR2 ANQGSEA. The CDR3 region has the DNA TGCAGCGTTGAAGAGATACAGGGTGATCGGCAGTTCTTC. Its translation is CSVEEIQGDRQFF.

This clonotype came up many times. The V and J genes are TRBV28 and TRBJ2-5, with TRBD1 matching over 7 bases. This CDR3 comprises 15 residues. J gave up 7 bases and V 2 bases, and 10 bases lay outside the gene matches. Germline CDR1 and CDR2: MDHEN and SYDVKM. The DNA for the CDR3 is TGTGCCAGCAGTTTAGGAGGACAGGACCTCGCGACCCAGTACTTC. Amino acid sequence: CASSLGGQDLATQYF. Using reference TRBV28 and TRBJ2-5 for the parts outside the CDR3, the full variable domain is DVKVTQSSRYLVKRTGEKVFLECVQDMDHENMFWYRQDPGLGLRLIYFSYDVKMKEKGDIPEGYSVSREKKERFSLILESASTNQTSMYLCASSLGGQDLATQYFGPGTRLLVL.

This clonotype ranks as medium-sized. The rearrangement links TRBV28 to TRBJ2-7, with D perhaps assigned TRBD1 or TRBD2 (5 bases each). This CDR3 comprises 14 residues. V was pared by 7 bases and J by 6 bases, with 19 bases between. The germline V gene has CDR1 MDHEN and CDR2 SYDVKM. CDR3 DNA sequence: TGTGCCAGCAATTCCGGGACCATCCACGGCGAGCAGTACTTC. Translating it yields CASNSGTIHGEQYF.

The gene calls are TRBV7-8 and TRBJ1-5, with D unresolved. Germline V gives CDR1 SGHVS, CDR2 FQNEAQ. The CDR3 consists of 15 residues. V was trimmed by 1 base and J by 2 bases, leaving 9 bases between them. CDR3: CASSLDGDGNQPQHF. CDR3 nucleotides: TGTGCCAGCAGCTTAGATGGTGACGGCAATCAGCCCCAGCATTTT.

This clonotype was recorded a few times. The chain couples TRBV6-5 to TRBJ2-3, with 7 bases aligning to TRBD1. The germline V gene encodes CDR1 MNHEY and CDR2 SVGAGI. The CDR3 spans 16 residues. The J segment lost 1 base and the V segment lost 3 bases, leaving 7 bases of the junction unmatched. CDR3 protein: CASSYGLGTGTDTQYF. The CDR3 nucleotides are TGTGCCAGCAGTTATGGTTTGGGGACAGGCACAGATACGCAGTATTTT.

This clonotype came up many times. V is TRBV28 and J is TRBJ2-7, with 14 bases fitting TRBD2. Germline V gene sequence: CDR1 MDHEN, CDR2 SYDVKM. J was trimmed by 4 bases and V by 6 bases; bases with no gene match: 8. The CDR3 spans 16 residues. The CDR3 loop reads CASSPGGLAGAYEQYF. CDR3 bases: TGTGCCAGCAGCCCTGGGGGACTAGCGGGAGCGTACGAGCAGTACTTC.